These 32 T cell receptor beta chains share one sample of origin, sequenced in a study of T-cell reconstitution after alpha-beta-depleted transplantation in children. As it was prepared, the TCRbeta library received unique molecular identifiers. TCRdb redid the calling of the PCR reads with MiXCR, one entry per CDR3 protein. In the table there are roughly 350,000 distinct CDR3 sequences, 16% of which are singletons. This specimen consisted of PBMCs, mostly from graft donor cells, obtained 360 days after TCRalphabeta/CD19-depleted stem cell transplant. These receptors were collected from a male patient under 10 years old who had a stem cell transplant for acute lymphoblastic leukemia, so the T cells may come from the graft donor.

This clonotype has just a few counts. The rearrangement links TRBV12-3 or TRBV12-4 to TRBJ2-3, with 8 bases fitting TRBD2. Trimming removed 3 bases from V and 2 bases from J; junction bases left unmatched: 10. This CDR3 has 17 residues. The CDR3 nucleotides are TGTGCCAGCAGTTTGTACCCACTAGCGGTCGACACAGATACGCAGTATTTT. It translates to CASSLYPLAVDTDTQYF.

The chain joins TRBV7-2 to TRBJ2-2; D is ambiguous. V lost 3 bases and J lost 2, with 13 bases in between. The CDR3 runs 16 residues. The germline V gene encodes CDR1 SGHTA and CDR2 FQGNSA. CDR3 bases: TGTGCCAGCAGCTTTTTGGACCAAATTAACACCGGGGAGCTGTTTTTT. Its translation: CASSFLDQINTGELFF.

The chain employs TRBV7-8 and TRBJ2-5, with D maybe TRBD2 (6 bases). The CDR3 is 15 residues long. The V gene lost 4 bases and the J gene lost 7 bases, with 19 bases spanning the gap. Germline CDR1 and CDR2: SGHVS and FQNEAQ. CDR3 region: CASSSGGAAGVTQYF. CDR3 sequence (DNA): TGTGCCAGCAGCTCTGGAGGGGCAGCCGGAGTGACCCAGTACTTC.

This clonotype was counted at least ten times. V and J are TRBV12-3 or TRBV12-4 and TRBJ2-5, with D perhaps TRBD1 (6 bases). This CDR3 has 13 residues. Trimming removed 5 bases at V and 7 bases at J, with 14 bases between. DNA for the CDR3: TGTGCCAGCAGTCTACAGGTCAGGGGGACCCAGTACTTC. It codes for CASSLQVRGTQYF.

V gene TRBV5-1 combines with J gene TRBJ2-1; maybe TRBD2 (5 bases). Trimming left V 3 bases short and J 0 bases short, with 10 bases between. This CDR3 comprises 15 residues. Germline assignment: CDR1 SGHRS and CDR2 YFSETQ. This CDR3 reads CASSSTSISYNEQFF. The CDR3 DNA is TGCGCCAGCAGCTCCACTAGTATCTCCTACAATGAGCAGTTCTTC. The full variable domain, in which reference TRBV5-1 and TRBJ2-1 provide the parts outside the CDR3, is KAGVTQTPRYLIKTRGQQVTLSCSPISGHRSVSWYQQTPGQGLQFLFEYFSETQRNKGNFPGRFSGRQFSNSRSEMNVSTLELGDSALYLCASSSTSISYNEQFFGPGTRLTVL.

V usage is TRBV4-3 and J usage is TRBJ1-3; 8 bases line up with TRBD1. Germline trimming cut 0 bases from V and 0 bases from J; bases unmatched to any gene: 7. This CDR3 has 18 amino acids. The germline gives CDR1 LGHNA, CDR2 YSLEER. For the CDR3, the DNA is TGCGCCAGCAGCCAAGATTTGAACAGGGGGAGCTCTGGAAACACCATATATTTT. Translating gives CASSQDLNRGSSGNTIYF.

The chain combines TRBV27 with TRBJ2-1, with a weak D call TRBD2 (6 bases). This CDR3 contains 18 residues. Germline V CDR1 and CDR2: MNHEY, SMNVEV (reference sequence). The V end lost 0 bases, the J end lost 7 bases, and 22 bases lay between the germline ends. CDR3 in amino acids: CASSLSPSAGYWDNEQFF. CDR3 coding DNA: TGTGCCAGCAGTTTATCGCCCTCAGCGGGCTATTGGGATAATGAGCAGTTCTTC.

V is TRBV6-5 and J is TRBJ2-5, with TRBD2 as a possible D gene (6 bases). Germline V lookup: CDR1 MNHEY, CDR2 SVGAGI. This CDR3 region has 14 residues. Trimming cost V 2 bases and J 4 bases, with 11 bases left between them. CDR3 region: CASSYVRRGETQYF. DNA for the CDR3: TGTGCCAGCAGTTACGTCAGGCGGGGAGAGACCCAGTACTTC.

This clonotype was detected only a few times. This chain joins TRBV20-1 and TRBJ1-2; D gene unclear. The germline V gene encodes CDR1 DFQATT and CDR2 SNEGSKA (reference sequence). The CDR3 totals 14 residues. V was trimmed by 6 bases and J by 4 bases, leaving 18 bases between them. CDR3 in amino acids: CSAWTEIGTYGYTF. CDR3 DNA: TGCAGTGCGTGGACGGAGATAGGTACCTATGGCTACACCTTC.

This clonotype was recorded a few times. The chain links TRBV29-1 to TRBJ1-1; possibly TRBD1 for D (5 bases). Trimming left V 4 bases short and J 2 bases short, with 11 bases between. CDR3 length equals 13 residues. Germline CDR1 SQVTM, CDR2 ANQGSEA. CDR3 sequence reads: CSVVRQFNTEAFF. The CDR3 DNA is TGCAGCGTTGTGCGACAGTTTAACACTGAAGCTTTCTTT.

This clonotype was recorded a few times. This chain uses TRBV6-5 with TRBJ2-5, with a weak D call TRBD1 (6 bases). V gave up 1 base and J gave up 4 bases, with 13 bases separating them. The CDR3 covers 15 residues. The germline V gene has CDR1 MNHEY and CDR2 SVGAGI. This chain's CDR3 is CASSYWEQGGETQYF. The DNA of the CDR3 is TGTGCCAGCAGTTACTGGGAGCAAGGGGGAGAGACCCAGTACTTC.

This clonotype showed up just a few times. The rearrangement uses TRBV12-3 or TRBV12-4 and TRBJ1-2; D call uncertain. The length of the CDR3 is 14 residues. The V end was cut by 6 bases, the J end by 7 bases, with 18 bases between. CDR3 nucleotides: TGTGCCAGCAGAACCGACACCGCGATGGGTGGCTACACCTTC. This sequence encodes CASRTDTAMGGYTF.

This clonotype was counted only a few times. The CDR3 loop is CASSQADRGAYEQYF. The CDR3 DNA reads TGCGCCAGCAGCCAAGCAGACAGGGGAGCCTACGAGCAGTACTTC. The V call is TRBV4-1, the J call TRBJ2-7, with 8 bases that match TRBD1. The CDR3 length is 15 residues. Germline CDR1 MGHRA, CDR2 YSYEKL. After removal of 1 base from V and 2 bases from J, the junction contained 4 bases not matched to a gene.

The chain joins TRBV28 to TRBJ2-2; no clear D gene. The CDR3 covers 11 residues. V was trimmed by 8 bases and J by 8 bases, leaving 9 bases between them. Germline V gives CDR1 MDHEN, CDR2 SYDVKM. CDR3 in DNA: TGTGCCAGCCTGAGCAGTGGGGAGCTGTTTTTT. It is translated as CASLSSGELFF. The complete variable domain, with remaining parts taken from reference TRBV28 and TRBJ2-2, reads DVKVTQSSRYLVKRTGEKVFLECVQDMDHENMFWYRQDPGLGLRLIYFSYDVKMKEKGDIPEGYSVSREKKERFSLILESASTNQTSMYLCASLSSGELFFGEGSRLTVL.

In this sample, this clonotype turned up a few times. This chain links TRBV11-2 with TRBJ2-1, with 10 nucleotides matching TRBD2. This CDR3 contains 19 residues. Germline CDR1 and CDR2: SGHAT and FQNNGV. Trimming cost V 3 bases and J 8 bases; bases outside gene matches: 19. The DNA of the CDR3 is TGTGCCAGCAGCTTGCTAGCGGGAGTCGGGGGTCGGGGGCAGGATGAGCAGTTCTTC. Translated, it gives CASSLLAGVGGRGQDEQFF.

CDR3 amino acids: CASSLFTGAQETQYF. CDR3 in DNA: TGTGCCAGCAGCTTATTTACAGGGGCCCAAGAGACCCAGTACTTC. The V gene is TRBV7-2, the J gene TRBJ2-5; TRBD1 aligns across 7 bases. This CDR3 contains 15 residues. J was trimmed by 1 base and V by 2 bases; bases with no gene match: 4. From germline, CDR1 is SGHTA and CDR2 FQGNSA.

This chain links TRBV6-1 with TRBJ2-7; the match to TRBD2 covers 11 bases. Germline CDR1 reads MNHNS; CDR2 reads SASEGT. J was trimmed by 7 bases and V by 8 bases; bases with no gene match: 13. The CDR3 consists of 15 residues. The CDR3 sequence: CASGPGLAVIGEQYF. The CDR3 DNA reads TGTGCCAGCGGCCCGGGACTAGCGGTGATAGGGGAGCAGTACTTC.

This clonotype was detected a few times. This sequence joins TRBV20-1 and TRBJ2-7; 12 bases fit TRBD2. The CDR3 consists of 16 residues. V lost 0 bases and J lost 4; bases outside the gene matches: 7. The germline gives CDR1 DFQATT, CDR2 SNEGSKA (reference sequence). CDR3 in amino acids: CSARDSGLAGSYEQYF. CDR3 nucleotides: TGCAGTGCTAGAGATTCCGGACTAGCGGGATCTTACGAGCAGTACTTC.

The V and J genes are TRBV4-3 and TRBJ2-1, with D perhaps assigned TRBD1 or TRBD2 (5 bases each). The germline V gene has CDR1 LGHNA and CDR2 YSLEER. V lost 1 base and J 9 bases, leaving 13 bases between the germline ends. The CDR3 extends over 14 amino acids. Written as DNA, the CDR3 is TGCGCCAGCAGCCAAGCAGAGAGGGGCAGTGAGCAGTTCTTC. This gives the protein CASSQAERGSEQFF.

There are a few counts of this clonotype. The chain recombines TRBV4-1 with TRBJ2-4; D ambiguous. The V gene lost 5 bases and the J gene lost 0 bases, with 14 bases spanning the gap. Germline-derived CDR1 and CDR2 are MGHRA and YSYEKL. This CDR3 has 16 residues. The CDR3: CASSSEDGRAKNIQYF. The CDR3 DNA reads TGCGCCAGCAGCTCCGAAGACGGTAGAGCCAAAAACATTCAGTACTTC.

The chain is built from TRBV19 and TRBJ2-3, with D perhaps matching TRBD1 or TRBD2 (6 bases each). Germline CDR1 LNHDA, CDR2 SQIVND (reference sequence). CDR3 length equals 14 residues. V lost 6 bases and J lost 2, with 12 bases in between. In DNA, the CDR3 is TGTGCCAGTAGACACCCGGGGGCCACAGATACGCAGTATTTT. Translation gives CASRHPGATDTQYF. The full variable domain, in which reference TRBV19 and TRBJ2-3 provide the parts outside the CDR3, is DGGITQSPKYLFRKEGQNVTLSCEQNLNHDAMYWYRQDPGQGLRLIYYSQIVNDFQKGDIAEGYSVSREKKESFPLTVTSAQKNPTAFYLCASRHPGATDTQYFGPGTRLTVL.

The chain combines TRBV7-2 with TRBJ2-5, with 9 bases aligning to TRBD1. V shed 3 bases, J shed 2 bases, and the junction held 7 bases outside the gene matches. The CDR3 extends over 16 amino acids. Germline V CDR1 and CDR2: SGHTA, FQGNSA. CDR3 sequence (DNA): TGTGCCAGCAGCTTTTTTCCGGGACAGGGTCAAGAGACCCAGTACTTC. Its translation: CASSFFPGQGQETQYF.

There are a few counts of this clonotype. This chain connects TRBV2 to TRBJ2-7; D not certain. Trimming left V 4 bases short and J 1 base short, with 8 bases between. CDR3 size: 13 residues. CDR1 is SNHLY, CDR2 FYNNEI, per germline. CDR3 loop: CASSVMSSYEQYF. In DNA form, the CDR3 reads TGTGCCAGCAGTGTGATGTCTTCCTACGAGCAGTACTTC.

This clonotype has ten or more counts. The chain employs TRBV6-2 or TRBV6-3 and TRBJ2-4, with 8 bases matching TRBD1. CDR3 size: 15 residues. The trim removed 6 bases at V and 0 bases at J, leaving 4 bases unmatched. Looked up from germline, CDR1 is MNHEY and CDR2 is SVGEGT. CDR3 nucleotide sequence: TGTGCCAGCAGGGGACAGGCTTTAGCCAAAAACATTCAGTACTTC. Protein sequence: CASRGQALAKNIQYF.

The rearrangement links TRBV6-1 to TRBJ2-2; 13 nucleotides agree with TRBD2. The CDR3 extends over 16 amino acids. From germline, CDR1 is MNHNS and CDR2 SASEGT. The junction had 9 bases not matched to a gene; V was cut back by 6 bases and J by 8 bases. The CDR3 region has the DNA TGTGCCAGCAGACTTGGACTAGCGGGAGTGGGTGGGGAGCTGTTTTTT. Translation: CASRLGLAGVGGELFF.

This clonotype has only a few counts. The chain employs TRBV6-1 and TRBJ2-4, with D unresolved. Germline V lookup: CDR1 MNHNS, CDR2 SASEGT. The CDR3 is 14 amino acids. V was shortened by 7 bases and J by 0 bases, with 10 bases between the two germline ends. In DNA form, the CDR3 reads TGTGCCAGCACCCTGGACGCAGCCAAAAACATTCAGTACTTC. Amino acids: CASTLDAAKNIQYF.

Only a few counts were recorded for this clonotype. The junction does not match germline at one end; this may be a read error. The CDR3: CASSLEGTPLDGELFF. The DNA for the CDR3 is TGTGCCAGCAGCCTAGAGGGGACACCCCTGGACGGGGAGCTGTTTTTT. V gene TRBV11-2 combines with J gene TRBJ2-2; TRBD1 might be the D (6 bases). Germline CDR1 reads SGHAT; CDR2 reads FQNNGV. The CDR3 is made up of 16 amino acids.

The chain combines TRBV6-1 with TRBJ2-3; D remains ambiguous. Germline lookup yields CDR1 MNHNS and CDR2 SASEGT. Trimming took 9 bases from V and 4 from J, leaving 20 bases between them. This CDR3 spans 15 amino acids. The CDR3 is CASLGPPPGADTQYF. For the CDR3, the DNA is TGTGCCAGTCTAGGGCCTCCCCCTGGCGCAGATACGCAGTATTTT.

This clonotype occurred many times. The genes are TRBV7-9 and TRBJ2-5; the D gene is possibly TRBD1 (6 bases). V was clipped by 1 base and J by 5 bases, with 11 bases between them. Germline CDR1 SEHNR, CDR2 FQNEAQ (reference sequence). CDR3 length: 14 amino acids. The CDR3 spells CASSLVGGLETQYF. For the CDR3, the DNA is TGTGCCAGCAGCTTAGTAGGGGGTTTGGAGACCCAGTACTTC. The full variable domain, with the rest looked up from reference TRBV7-9 and TRBJ2-5, is DTGVSQNPRHKITKRGQNVTFRCDPISEHNRLYWYRQTLGQGPEFLTYFQNEAQLEKSRLLSDRFSAERPKGSFSTLEIQRTEQGDSAMYLCASSLVGGLETQYFGPGTRLLVL.

This clonotype was recorded a few times. V usage is TRBV20-1 and J usage is TRBJ1-1; D is unresolved. Germline-derived CDR1 and CDR2 are DFQATT and SNEGSKA (reference sequence). This CDR3 is 14 amino acids long. V lost 3 bases to trimming and J lost 0 bases, with 11 bases between them. The CDR3, as DNA: TGCAGTGCTAGGGCGGCCCAGATGAACACTGAAGCTTTCTTT. Translated: CSARAAQMNTEAFF.

This clonotype was picked up many times. V and J are TRBV5-5 and TRBJ2-7, with D perhaps matching TRBD2 (6 bases). V was shortened by 1 base and J by 0 bases, with 11 bases between the two germline ends. The CDR3 length is 15 residues. Per the germline V gene, CDR1 is SGHKS and CDR2 is YYEKEE (reference sequence). The CDR3 is CASSLSPSVSYEQYF. DNA for the CDR3: TGTGCCAGCAGCTTGAGTCCTAGCGTCTCCTACGAGCAGTACTTC.

This chain uses TRBV7-9 with TRBJ1-4; D is unclear. CDR3 length: 15 amino acids. Germline-derived CDR1 and CDR2 are SEHNR and FQNEAQ (reference sequence). The V gene lost 0 bases and the J gene lost 3 bases, with 8 bases spanning the gap. The CDR3 DNA sequence: TGTGCCAGCAGCTTAGCCGGTCGGTCTAATGAAAAACTGTTTTTT. As protein: CASSLAGRSNEKLFF. The full variable domain, in which reference TRBV7-9 and TRBJ1-4 provide the parts outside the CDR3, is DTGVSQNPRHKITKRGQNVTFRCDPISEHNRLYWYRQTLGQGPEFLTYFQNEAQLEKSRLLSDRFSAERPKGSFSTLEIQRTEQGDSAMYLCASSLAGRSNEKLFFGSGTQLSVL.